The rows below give T cell receptor beta chains drawn from one sample of a study of blood T cells in healthy people across ages. MiXCR, run by TCRdb on the 5' RACE reads, gives a single entry per CDR3 protein. The table records some 800,000 distinct CDR3 sequences, roughly 25% of them present only once. This sample was also put to use in a study of T cells of mothers and their children.

Sequencing was carried out using blood. The receptors originated from a boy younger than 18 in good health. Both conserved end residues are trimmed from each CDR3. The size field is filled for only some rows; it gives once, few, many or a size class.

J	V	size	CDR3
TRBJ2-5	TRBV15	NA	ATSRVPSGRRWAETQY
TRBJ1-1	TRBV6-6	few	ASSHGTVEAF
TRBJ1-1	TRBV3-1	NA	ASSQTGFMNTEAF
TRBJ2-7	TRBV7-2	few	TSSYNTGGTYEQY
TRBJ1-3	TRBV28	few	ASSAPGQTSGNTIY
TRBJ2-5	TRBV4-1	NA	ASSQDPTGEETQY
NA	TRBV7-2	few	ASSSRGGSPQETQY
TRBJ1-3	TRBV20-1	NA	SAGGRGGNTIY
TRBJ2-3	TRBV20-1	many	SAREDFGTDTQY
TRBJ2-5	TRBV24-1	many	ATSGGGATEETQY
TRBJ2-5	TRBV3-1	NA	ASSPSPASLETQY
TRBJ1-1	TRBV19	few	ASSADGQRTEAF
TRBJ1-4	TRBV7-3	NA	ANLWTEFNEKLF
TRBJ2-3	TRBV28	NA	ASSFQEITDTQY
TRBJ2-5	TRBV5-1	few	ASSFVTGGQETQY
TRBJ2-1	TRBV6-5	NA	ASSYWVGWNEQF
TRBJ2-1	TRBV20-1	few	SARDLLSSGKYNEQF
TRBJ2-1	TRBV6-1	NA	ASRSGGLAGNNEQF
TRBJ2-1	TRBV6-6	NA	ASRGGVGNEQF
TRBJ1-4	TRBV15	NA	ATSREPLRGVREKLF
TRBJ2-7	TRBV5-1	many	ASSLTVSYEQY
TRBJ2-5	TRBV7-2	many	ASSLHGGGGAQETQY
TRBJ2-1	TRBV20-1	NA	SADRVIGEQF
TRBJ2-5	TRBV11-1	NA	ASSLEGGGVETQY
TRBJ2-3	TRBV6-5	NA	ASSYSGTPASTDTQY
TRBJ2-5	TRBV28	few	ASSPAQGPETQY
TRBJ2-1	TRBV7-9	few	ASNPLGEREQF
NA	TRBV7-2	NA	ASSLTGDTYNEQF
TRBJ1-4	TRBV15	NA	ATSRARDEKLF
TRBJ2-1	TRBV5-1	few	ASSSIAGNYNEQF
TRBJ2-7	TRBV29-1	NA	SVGGGRGNFGEQY
TRBJ2-5	TRBV6-1	few	ASRRTGGGLETQY
TRBJ2-2	TRBV7-2	NA	ASSPGASTGELF
TRBJ2-5	TRBV12-3/TRBV12-4	NA	ASTPGLHQETQY
TRBJ2-7	TRBV6-2/TRBV6-3	NA	ASSYIVTGNYEQY
TRBJ2-1	TRBV7-3	NA	ASSLGGSGTYNEQF
TRBJ2-7	TRBV28	NA	ASSPLDRFDGSAYEQY
TRBJ1-2	TRBV20-1	NA	SARHPGQTNYGYT
TRBJ2-4	TRBV20-1	NA	SARATLAGGLSQY
TRBJ2-3	TRBV4-1	few	ASSQDYGGQGGVTASTDTQY
TRBJ2-1	TRBV7-2	NA	ASGGPRSYNEQF
TRBJ1-1	TRBV28	few	ASSFLDRMNTEAF
TRBJ1-5	TRBV2	few	ASTRTGGNQPQH
TRBJ2-7	TRBV7-2	few	ASSTQETGYYEQY
TRBJ2-1	TRBV7-2	few	ASSFWGGELA